This T cell receptor (beta chain) was obtained from a study of blood T cell repertoires in COVID-19. Method: immunoSEQ multiplex PCR; TCRdb's copy keeps in-frame clones and lacks some. The sample records roughly 200,000 clones, around 86% being singletons. Germline V gene sequence: CDR1 SQVTM, CDR2 ANQGSEA. Trimming left V 4 bases short and J 4 bases short, with 10 bases between. The CDR3 sequence is 12 residues long. The chain uses TRBV29-1 and TRBJ1-1; D remains unclear. The receptor comes from a woman aged 80 or over with COVID-19, enrolled during active disease. The sequencing input was peripheral blood. The DNA for the CDR3 is TGCAGCGTTGTCCTGTTTCCCACTGAAGCTTTCTTT. Its protein product is CSVVLFPTEAFF.